The clone carrying this TCR beta chain was found a few times. Its antigen is not identified. The data were taken from a study of blood T cells in healthy people across ages. Findings and caveats of the study: Percentage of naive T cells showed a strong correlation with TCR beta diversity.

Caucasian, healthy and from Russia, the donors were aged between about 6 and 100. Each sample yielded at least 6 micrograms of PBMC total RNA. V trimming: 5 bases; J trimming: 4 bases; junction bases outside the gene matches: 12. CDR1 and CDR2 from the germline V gene are MNHEY and SVGAGI. The CDR3 totals 16 residues. A second PCR of 7 to 11 cycles used a sample-barcoded 5' primer and a J-beta primer mix. TCRdb re-derived calls from the 5' RACE reads in MiXCR, one entry per CDR3 protein. There are 1.5 million to 2 million distinct CDR3 sequences in the sample; roughly 49% occur only once, and approximately 2% lies in the top ten.

This sequence originates from a woman aged 35 to 49 in good health. The chain recombines TRBV6-5 with TRBJ2-3, with 7 nucleotides matching TRBD2. The sample taken for sequencing was blood. CDR3 DNA: TGTGCCAGCAGTCGAATGACTAGCTTGTATGCAGATACGCAGTATTTT. It yields the protein CASSRMTSLYADTQYF.